Each of the 30 T cell receptor beta chains below was sequenced from the same sample in a study of T cells in Graves' hyperthyroidism and ophthalmopathy. Amplification of TCR beta CDR3 regions was performed using RNA transcripts as template. The TCR CDR3 was amplified in a first-round RT-PCR using the HTBI primer set. TCRdb reprocessed the multiplex PCR reads with MiXCR, giving one entry per CDR3 protein. The table records roughly 380,000 distinct CDR3 sequences, less than 15% of them present only once. The sample was blood. The receptors originated from a man under 40 with Graves' hyperthyroidism that later progressed to Graves' ophthalmopathy.

On this clonotype itself: It may be a read error: a sequence one base away is much more abundant. The chain carries TRBV12-3 or TRBV12-4 and TRBJ2-2; D ambiguous. CDR3 length equals 13 residues. Here the CDR3 DNA reads TGTGCCAGCGGTTTTTCTGTCACCGGGGAGCTGTTTTTT. This gives the protein CASGFSVTGELFF.

The chain carries TRBV6-2 or TRBV6-3 and TRBJ2-1, with D perhaps matching TRBD1 (6 bases). The CDR3 runs 15 residues. Trimming pared 7 bases from V and 5 bases from J, leaving 18 bases between. Germline-derived CDR1 and CDR2 are MNHEY and SVGEGT. The CDR3 loop reads CASKPAGAPHNEQFF. The CDR3 DNA is TGTGCCAGCAAACCAGCAGGGGCCCCCCACAATGAGCAGTTCTTC.

The chain links TRBV6-2 or TRBV6-3 to TRBJ2-5, with D perhaps TRBD1 (6 bases). There are 13 residues in the CDR3. CDR1 and CDR2 (germline): MNHEY, SVGEGT. Trimming shortened V by 5 bases and J by 3 bases, and 10 bases separated the two germline ends. The CDR3 DNA reads TGTGCCAGCAGTCGGACAGCCAAAGAGACCCAGTACTTC. It is translated as CASSRTAKETQYF.

This clonotype was recorded a few times. V gene TRBV15 combines with J gene TRBJ2-1; D gene unclear. The CDR3 spans 15 residues. Trimming shortened V by 3 bases and J by 0 bases, and 9 bases separated the two germline ends. CDR1 and CDR2 (germline): LNHNV, YYDKDF (reference sequence). The CDR3: CATSSRFSSYNEQFF. CDR3 DNA: TGTGCCACCAGCAGTAGGTTTAGCTCCTACAATGAGCAGTTCTTC.

This clonotype was seen only a few times. CDR3 in amino acids: CASTSWQGVEEQFF. The CDR3 DNA sequence: TGTGCCAGCACCAGTTGGCAGGGGGTAGAGGAGCAGTTCTTC. The chain is built from TRBV12-3 or TRBV12-4 and TRBJ2-1; 7 nucleotides align to TRBD1. V was pared by 7 bases and J by 10 bases, with 13 bases of the junction left unmatched. CDR3 length equals 14 residues.

This clonotype appeared many times. The V gene is TRBV27, the J gene TRBJ2-3, with 7 bases identical to TRBD2. Germline trimming cut 3 bases from V and 4 bases from J; bases unmatched to any gene: 4. The CDR3 is made up of 14 amino acids. Germline CDR1 and CDR2: MNHEY and SMNVEV (reference sequence). The DNA of the CDR3 is TGTGCCAGCAGTTTTGGGGGGGTGTCAGATACGCAGTATTTT. Translation gives CASSFGGVSDTQYF.

This clonotype appeared a few times. V gene TRBV19 combines with J gene TRBJ2-3; TRBD2 might be the D (6 bases). Per the germline V gene, CDR1 is LNHDA and CDR2 is SQIVND (reference sequence). The CDR3 extends over 14 amino acids. V was cut by 3 bases and J by 5 bases, with 12 bases left in between. CDR3 sequence (DNA): TGTGCCAGTAGTATTTGGAGGGAAGAAGATACGCAGTATTTT. This gives the protein CASSIWREEDTQYF.

This clonotype was found many times. The chain joins TRBV30 to TRBJ1-5, with D possibly TRBD1 on 6 matching bases. Germline V lookup: CDR1 GTSNPN, CDR2 SVGIG (reference sequence). The CDR3 has 14 amino acids. V was trimmed by 2 bases and J by 6 bases, leaving 14 bases between them. CDR3 residues: CAWSPGVAGQPQHF. CDR3 bases: TGTGCCTGGAGTCCAGGGGTGGCCGGTCAGCCCCAGCATTTT. Full variable domain (rest looked up from reference TRBV30 and TRBJ1-5): SQTIHQWPATLVQPVGSPLSLECTVEGTSNPNLYWYRQAAGRGLQLLFYSVGIGQISSEVPQNLSASRPQDRQFILSSKKLLLSDSGFYLCAWSPGVAGQPQHFGDGTRLSIL.

The chain joins TRBV9 to TRBJ2-2; D might be TRBD1 or TRBD2, each matching 6 bases. Germline V gives CDR1 SGDLS, CDR2 YYNGEE. The CDR3 spans 11 residues. The V gene lost 6 bases and the J gene lost 10 bases, with 10 bases spanning the gap. DNA of the CDR3: TGTGCCAGCATGGGGGGCGAGGAGCTGTTTTTT. This sequence encodes CASMGGEELFF.

At least ten counts were recorded for this clonotype. This chain links TRBV28 with TRBJ1-2, with D perhaps TRBD1 (6 bases). V shed 1 base and J shed 7 bases, with 25 bases lying between them. This CDR3 is built from 18 residues. From germline, CDR1 is MDHEN and CDR2 SYDVKM. The CDR3 DNA reads as TGTGCCAGCAGTTTATTTGAGGGAAGGGACATTTCGGTCGGTGGCTACACCTTC. It codes for CASSLFEGRDISVGGYTF.

V is TRBV24-1 and J is TRBJ2-6; D gene unclear. Trimming left V 2 bases short and J 0 bases short, with 10 bases between. Germline lookup yields CDR1 KGHDR and CDR2 SFDVKD. The CDR3 totals 17 residues. CDR3 in DNA: TGTGCCACCAGTGATTCAAGGACGGCCTCTGGGGCCAACGTCCTGACTTTC. The encoded protein is CATSDSRTASGANVLTF.

This clonotype was seen at least ten times. The chain carries TRBV20-1 and TRBJ2-1, with TRBD2 identical over 10 bases. The J segment lost 8 bases and the V segment lost 1 base, leaving 8 bases of the junction unmatched. Germline V lookup: CDR1 DFQATT, CDR2 SNEGSKA (reference sequence). The CDR3 sequence is 15 residues long. CDR3 DNA sequence: TGCAGTGCTAGAGTTCAAGCGGGGGGGCCCCATGAGCAGTTCTTC. As protein: CSARVQAGGPHEQFF.

The chain links TRBV4-2 to TRBJ1-1, with D tentatively TRBD1 (5 bases). Germline V gene lookup returns CDR1 LGHNA and CDR2 YNFKEQ. The V end was cut by 4 bases, the J end by 0 bases, with 9 bases between. The CDR3 is made up of 14 amino acids. The CDR3 here is CASSLGVLNTEAFF. CDR3 coding DNA: TGTGCCAGCAGCCTAGGGGTCTTGAACACTGAAGCTTTCTTT.

In regard to this clonotype: A junction boundary mismatches the germline segment, possibly from a read error. The chain links TRBV29-1 to TRBJ2-3; maybe TRBD2 (5 bases). CDR3 length: 13 residues. From germline, CDR1 is SQVTM and CDR2 ANQGSEA. The CDR3 reads CSVRRTHTDMQYF. The CDR3, as DNA: TGCAGCGTTCGGAGGACCCACACAGATATGCAGTATTTT.

In this sample, this clonotype turned up many times. The genes are TRBV24-1 and TRBJ1-1, with D tentatively TRBD1 (6 bases). Germline V gives CDR1 KGHDR, CDR2 SFDVKD. The V end was cut by 7 bases, the J end by 1 base, with 9 bases between. The CDR3 contains 13 residues. The CDR3 reads CATRQGQNTEAFF. The DNA for the CDR3 is TGTGCCACCAGACAGGGTCAGAACACTGAAGCTTTCTTT.

V usage is TRBV5-4 and J usage is TRBJ1-2; the D gene is possibly TRBD1 (5 bases). Germline CDR1 reads SGHNT; CDR2 reads YYREEE (reference sequence). The CDR3 consists of 13 residues. Trimming cost V 4 bases and J 4 bases, with 11 bases left between them. The CDR3 protein is CASSTGDGYGYTF. In nucleotides, the CDR3 is TGTGCCAGCAGCACCGGGGACGGCTATGGCTACACCTTC.

This clonotype was recorded many times. CDR3 DNA: TGTGCCAGCAGTGCACCGGGACTTTCCTACGAGCAGTACTTC. This sequence encodes CASSAPGLSYEQYF. The rearrangement joins TRBV12-3 or TRBV12-4 to TRBJ2-7; TRBD2 is a possible D gene (6 bases). The CDR3 runs to 14 residues. Trimming cost V 5 bases and J 1 base, with 12 bases left between them.

Many counts were recorded for this clonotype. J is TRBJ2-7 and V is TRBV5-1; no clear D gene. Germline V CDR1 and CDR2: SGHRS, YFSETQ. This CDR3 is built from 13 residues. V was clipped by 2 bases and J by 2 bases, with 8 bases between them. The CDR3 sequence is CASSFGAPYEQYF. The DNA for the CDR3 is TGCGCCAGCAGCTTTGGCGCCCCCTACGAGCAGTACTTC. Drawing the rest from reference TRBV5-1 and TRBJ2-7, the complete variable domain is KAGVTQTPRYLIKTRGQQVTLSCSPISGHRSVSWYQQTPGQGLQFLFEYFSETQRNKGNFPGRFSGRQFSNSRSEMNVSTLELGDSALYLCASSFGAPYEQYFGPGTRLTVT.

This clonotype was recorded many times. This chain joins TRBV19 and TRBJ1-1; the D gene is possibly TRBD1 (5 bases). V gave up 4 bases and J gave up 2 bases, with 8 bases separating them. Germline CDR1 reads LNHDA; CDR2 reads SQIVND (reference sequence). This CDR3 contains 13 residues. In DNA form, the CDR3 reads TGTGCCAGTAGTAACAGGCGCAACACTGAAGCTTTCTTT. It yields the protein CASSNRRNTEAFF.

In its sample, this clonotype was seen a few times. DNA of the CDR3: TGTGCCAGCAGCGCAGGTAATGAGCAGTTCTTC. It yields the protein CASSAGNEQFF. V is TRBV9 and J is TRBJ2-1; no clear D. This CDR3 has 11 amino acids. V was cut by 3 bases and J by 7 bases, with 5 bases left in between. The V gene's germline CDR1 is SGDLS and CDR2 YYNGEE.

The chain uses TRBV12-3 or TRBV12-4 and TRBJ2-3; 10 bases line up with TRBD2. Trimming took 7 bases from V and 1 from J; bases not matched to a gene: 5. The CDR3 consists of 15 residues. The CDR3 loop is CASTFSGGRTDTQYF. The CDR3 DNA reads as TGTGCCAGCACCTTTAGCGGGGGGCGCACAGATACGCAGTATTTT.

The CDR3 sequence: CASSPTGTGEVAKNIQYF. DNA for the CDR3: TGTGCCAGCAGTCCAACCGGGACAGGGGAAGTAGCCAAAAACATTCAGTACTTC. The rearrangement joins TRBV6-1 to TRBJ2-4, with 10 bases matching TRBD1. Germline V gene lookup returns CDR1 MNHNS and CDR2 SASEGT. CDR3 length equals 18 residues. J lost 0 bases, V lost 5 bases, and 10 bases had no gene match.

The table lists this clonotype with a few counts. Just one base apart from a much larger clone, this may be a read error. The chain links TRBV9 to TRBJ1-3; TRBD1 aligns across 7 bases. The CDR3 totals 15 residues. V dropped 0 bases and J dropped 0; count of bases not matched to a gene: 0. Germline lookup yields CDR1 SGDLS and CDR2 YYNGEE. CDR3 DNA sequence: TGTGCCAGCAGCGTAGGGACAGGCTCTGGAAACACCATATATTTT. Encoded protein: CASSVGTGSGNTIYF.

At least ten counts were recorded for this clonotype. The genes are TRBV7-9 and TRBJ2-7; D not resolved. The CDR3 length is 14 residues. CDR1 and CDR2 from the germline V gene are SEHNR and FQNEAQ (reference sequence). Trimming took 2 bases from V and 2 from J, leaving 10 bases between them. The CDR3 sequence is CASSLPGTTYEQYF. In DNA form, the CDR3 reads TGTGCCAGCAGCTTACCGGGCACAACCTACGAGCAGTACTTC.

This rearrangement joins TRBV20-1 to TRBJ1-1, with D perhaps matching TRBD1 (6 bases). In germline, CDR1 is DFQATT, CDR2 SNEGSKA (reference sequence). Trimming removed 3 bases at V and 3 bases at J, with 26 bases between. The length of the CDR3 is 18 residues. The CDR3 reads CSASRDRPGDSQDTEAFF. The DNA for the CDR3 is TGCAGTGCTAGTAGGGATCGACCAGGGGATTCCCAGGACACTGAAGCTTTCTTT.

This clonotype was found a few times. The CDR3 sequence: CSVDRDFGYGYTF. CDR3 DNA: TGCAGCGTGGACAGGGATTTCGGCTATGGCTACACCTTC. V usage is TRBV29-1 and J usage is TRBJ1-2, with TRBD1 matching 8 bases. Germline V gives CDR1 SQVTM, CDR2 ANQGSEA. Trimming cost V 6 bases and J 4 bases; bases outside gene matches: 7. The CDR3 has 13 amino acids.

The chain uses TRBV4-1 and TRBJ2-7; D uncertain. Germline-derived CDR1 and CDR2 are MGHRA and YSYEKL. The CDR3 is 13 residues long. V was pared by 4 bases and J by 4 bases, with 11 bases between. CDR3 in DNA: TGCGCCAGCAGCCCTCGCGGCGTTTACGAGCAGTACTTC. Translated: CASSPRGVYEQYF.

The table lists this clonotype with many counts. The germline gene is not matched at one end of the junction; a read error may be the cause. The CDR3 region is CASRYRQGLEDTQYF. CDR3 bases: TGTGCCAGCAGGTACAGACAGGGTTTGGAAGATACCCAGTACTTC. V is TRBV27 and J is TRBJ2-5; 7 nucleotides match TRBD1. This CDR3 region has 15 residues. Per the germline V gene, CDR1 is MNHEY and CDR2 is SMNVEV (reference sequence).

This clonotype was counted ten times or more. The V call is TRBV2, the J call TRBJ2-3; D is possibly TRBD2 (7 bases). This CDR3 has 17 residues. Trimming took 8 bases from V and 0 from J, leaving 21 bases between them. The germline V gene encodes CDR1 SNHLY and CDR2 FYNNEI. The CDR3 region has the DNA TGTGCCAGCGCGTTGGGAGGGGGTGTAGCGAGCACAGATACGCAGTATTTT. It yields the protein CASALGGGVASTDTQYF.

This clonotype came up a few times. The chain is built from TRBV9 and TRBJ1-3; the D is unclear. This CDR3 has 12 amino acids. V was shortened by 0 bases and J by 7 bases, with 5 bases between the two germline ends. Germline loops: CDR1 SGDLS, CDR2 YYNGEE. The CDR3 coding sequence is TGTGCCAGCAGCGTAGCCGGTAACACCATATATTTT. Its translation is CASSVAGNTIYF.